The next 32 T cell receptor beta chains were all read from a single sample in a study of type 1 and type 2 diabetes patients. Amplification started from genomic DNA. Multiplex PCR with 30 forward and 13 reverse primers amplified the TCR beta CDR3. TCRdb passed the multiplex PCR reads through MiXCR, listing each CDR3 protein once. The repertoire consists of fewer than 350,000 distinct CDR3 sequences, with more than 45% occurring once and the leading ten covering approximately 13%. Sequenced material: peripheral blood mononuclear cells (PBMCs). These receptors were taken from a man aged 18 to 30 with type 2 diabetes.

In the case of this clonotype: A clone one base away is much larger, so this may be a read error. This rearrangement joins TRBV2 to TRBJ1-2, with D tentatively TRBD1 (5 bases). There are 15 residues in the CDR3. The germline V gene has CDR1 SNHLY and CDR2 FYNNEI. The CDR3 sequence: CARTADRGADYSYTF. CDR3 coding DNA: TGTGCCAGAACTGCTGACCGCGGGGCCGACTATAGCTACACCTTC.

V and J are TRBV5-8 and TRBJ2-7; D might be TRBD1 (6 bases). V lost 4 bases and J 3 bases, leaving 14 bases between the germline ends. Germline V gene sequence: CDR1 SGHTS, CDR2 YDEGEE. The CDR3 consists of 14 residues. CDR3 nucleotides: TGTGCCAGCAGCGGTAGCAGGGGCCGCTACGAGCAGTACTTC. Translated, it gives CASSGSRGRYEQYF.

V and J are TRBV19 and TRBJ1-1, with D tentatively TRBD1 (6 bases). Germline values: CDR1 LNHDA, CDR2 SQIVND (reference sequence). V shed 6 bases and J shed 3 bases, with 17 bases lying between them. This CDR3 is 15 amino acids long. The CDR3 DNA sequence: TGTGCCAGTAGCGGAGGGACATCTGTGTACACTGAAGCTTTCTTT. This gives the protein CASSGGTSVYTEAFF.

This clonotype was seen many times. The DNA of the CDR3 is TGCGCCAGCAGTGACAGGGGACGAGCTTTCTTT. It specifies CASSDRGRAFF. V is TRBV10-1 and J is TRBJ1-1, with D tentatively TRBD1 (6 bases). CDR3 length equals 11 residues. Germline loops: CDR1 WNHNN, CDR2 SYGVQD (reference sequence). Trimming took off 3 bases at V and 10 bases at J, with 9 bases between the two ends.

This clonotype was counted a few times. The conserved phenylalanine or tryptophan normally closing the CDR3 is absent here, so this likely arose from a read error. Because the CDR3's place on the DNA is in doubt, the DNA is left out and the CDR3 is given as listed by TCRdb. This sequence joins TRBV7-2 and TRBJ1-5; TRBD1, as called in the table, went unchecked against the DNA. Inclusive of both ends, the CDR3 amounts to 12 amino acids. CDR1 is SGHTA and CDR2 is FQGNSA in the germline V gene. The CDR3 reads CASSLSWQVGGI.

Of note for this clonotype: This may come from a read error, since a much larger clone is one base off. V is TRBV7-6 and J is TRBJ2-7; possible D gene TRBD2, 6 bases. The CDR3 length is 16 residues. V lost 3 bases and J 7 bases, leaving 22 bases between the germline ends. The germline V gene has CDR1 SGHVS and CDR2 FNYEAQ. CDR3 sequence reads: CASSFTGTQSGREQYF. DNA of the CDR3: TGTGCCAGCAGCTTTACCGGGACCCAGAGCGGGCGGGAGCAGTACTTC. Filled out from reference TRBV7-6 and TRBJ2-7, the complete variable domain reads GAGVSQSPRYKVTKRGQDVALRCDPISGHVSLYWYRQALGQGPEFLTYFNYEAQQDKSGLPNDRFSAERPEGSISTLTIQRTEQRDSAMYRCASSFTGTQSGREQYFGPGTRLTVT.

The chain has TRBV7-2 and TRBJ1-1, with a weak D call TRBD1 (6 bases). CDR3 size: 15 residues. The germline V gene encodes CDR1 SGHTA and CDR2 FQGNSA. V gave up 1 base and J gave up 6 bases, with 15 bases separating them. CDR3 nucleotides: TGTGCCAGCAGCTTAGGGCCGGGGGCATTGGCTGAAGCTTTCTTT. It yields the protein CASSLGPGALAEAFF. Full variable domain (remainder filled in from reference TRBV7-2 and TRBJ1-1): GAGVSQSPSNKVTEKGKDVELRCDPISGHTALYWYRQSLGQGLEFLIYFQGNSAPDKSGLPSDRFSAERTGGSVSTLTIQRTQQEDSAVYLCASSLGPGALAEAFFGQGTRLTVV.

This clonotype was seen a handful of times. The genes are TRBV9 and TRBJ1-1, with no clear D. CDR1 is SGDLS and CDR2 is YYNGEE in the germline V gene. The CDR3 loop spans 14 amino acids. Deletions cut 0 bases from V and 1 base from J, with 7 bases between. DNA for the CDR3: TGTGCCAGCAGCGTAGGGCCGGCGAACACTGAAGCTTTCTTT. Protein: CASSVGPANTEAFF. The variable domain in full, completed from reference TRBV9 and TRBJ1-1, reads DSGVTQTPKHLITATGQRVTLRCSPRSGDLSVYWYQQSLDQGLQFLIQYYNGEERAKGNILERFSAQQFPDLHSELNLSSLELGDSALYFCASSVGPANTEAFFGQGTRLTVV.

The CDR3 here is CASSTNEGGIQETQYF. Written as DNA, the CDR3 is TGTGCCAGTAGTACCAATGAAGGGGGAATTCAAGAGACCCAGTACTTC. V usage is TRBV19 and J usage is TRBJ2-5; D perhaps matches TRBD1 (6 bases). Trimming stripped 4 bases from V and 2 bases from J, with 17 bases between. The CDR3 consists of 16 residues. The V gene's germline CDR1 is LNHDA and CDR2 SQIVND (reference sequence).

V usage is TRBV12-3 or TRBV12-4 and J usage is TRBJ1-1; D call uncertain. Between the trimmed V and J ends, which lost 2 bases and 1 base, there was a span of 5 bases. The CDR3 sequence is 13 residues long. CDR3 protein: CASSLHQNTEAFF. The CDR3 DNA follows: TGTGCCAGCAGTTTACATCAGAACACTGAAGCTTTCTTT.

V usage is TRBV6-2 or TRBV6-3 and J usage is TRBJ1-1; weak D call: TRBD1 (5 bases). Germline V gene sequence: CDR1 MNHEY, CDR2 SVGEGT. This CDR3 is 13 amino acids long. V dropped 7 bases and J dropped 6 bases, with 15 bases sitting between them. In DNA form, the CDR3 reads TGTGCCAGCATTCGAGGGACGGTCGCTGAAGCTTTCTTT. Translated, it gives CASIRGTVAEAFF.

This clonotype was observed a few times. The chain is built from TRBV15 and TRBJ1-5; D is unclear. This CDR3 has 12 residues. The V gene's germline CDR1 is LNHNV and CDR2 YYDKDF (reference sequence). Trimming removed 6 bases at V and 6 bases at J, with 9 bases between. The CDR3: CATRGGSQPQHF. The CDR3, as DNA: TGTGCCACCAGGGGAGGGAGTCAGCCCCAGCATTTT.

This clonotype was observed many times. The chain recombines TRBV2 with TRBJ2-2; no definite D call. CDR3 length equals 13 residues. Trimming took off 6 bases at V and 2 bases at J, with 7 bases between the two ends. Germline loops: CDR1 SNHLY, CDR2 FYNNEI. CDR3 DNA sequence: TGTGCCAGCAGGGCTCCTAACACCGGGGAGCTGTTTTTT. Translated, it gives CASRAPNTGELFF.

Points on this clonotype: Being one base from a much bigger clone, this may be a read error. This chain connects TRBV2 to TRBJ2-7; 7 positions match TRBD2. CDR3 length: 13 residues. Germline loops: CDR1 SNHLY, CDR2 FYNNEI. Trimming removed 8 bases from V and 6 bases from J; junction bases left unmatched: 10. The CDR3 spells CASEPRGVAEQYF. The CDR3 nucleotides are TGTGCCAGCGAACCACGGGGGGTGGCCGAGCAGTACTTC.

In this sample, this clonotype turned up many times. The chain uses TRBV2 and TRBJ2-2; D not certain. Trimming took 2 bases from V and 7 from J, leaving 20 bases between them. Germline V gene lookup returns CDR1 SNHLY and CDR2 FYNNEI. CDR3 length: 17 amino acids. The CDR3 sequence: CASSEPLDMSENGELFF. CDR3 DNA sequence: TGTGCCAGCAGTGAACCCCTAGACATGTCAGAGAACGGGGAGCTGTTTTTT.

This clonotype was picked up many times. The rearrangement links TRBV15 to TRBJ2-7; TRBD1 matches 7 bases. CDR1 and CDR2 from the germline V gene are LNHNV and YYDKDF (reference sequence). The V gene end was trimmed by 7 bases and the J gene end by 0 bases; junction bases not matched to a gene: 6. The CDR3 is 14 residues long. Here the CDR3 DNA reads TGTGCCACCAAAATACAGGGGTCCTCCTACGAGCAGTACTTC. It codes for CATKIQGSSYEQYF.

The chain is built from TRBV7-6 and TRBJ2-7, with D tentatively TRBD1 (5 bases). V lost 5 bases, J lost 7 bases, and 15 bases lay in between. Germline V lookup: CDR1 SGHVS, CDR2 FNYEAQ. The CDR3 covers 13 residues. In DNA, the CDR3 is TGTGCCAGCAGCAACACAGGAACTGGGGAGCAGTACTTC. Translated, it gives CASSNTGTGEQYF.

V is TRBV19 and J is TRBJ2-1; D is possibly TRBD2 (5 bases). Trimming stripped 7 bases from V and 8 bases from J, with 15 bases between. This CDR3 region has 13 residues. Looked up from germline, CDR1 is LNHDA and CDR2 is SQIVND (reference sequence). This CDR3 is CASNGVYGDEQFF. In DNA form, the CDR3 reads TGTGCCAGTAACGGCGTTTACGGGGATGAGCAGTTCTTC.

The rearrangement joins TRBV5-1 to TRBJ2-4; D perhaps matches TRBD2 (6 bases). The germline V gene has CDR1 SGHRS and CDR2 YFSETQ. The length of the CDR3 is 17 residues. The V and J ends lost 1 base and 6 bases respectively, with 20 bases between them. CDR3 protein: CASSLIGLALSGNIQYF. The CDR3 DNA sequence: TGCGCCAGCAGCTTGATCGGCCTAGCGTTGTCGGGAAACATTCAGTACTTC.

This clonotype was counted a few times. This rearrangement joins TRBV15 to TRBJ1-5; D is unclear. The V gene's germline CDR1 is LNHNV and CDR2 YYDKDF (reference sequence). The germline V and J ends were trimmed by 0 bases and 2 bases, with 8 bases remaining between them. The CDR3 spans 15 residues. The CDR3 sequence is CATSRDLSGNQPQHF. DNA for the CDR3: TGTGCCACCAGCAGAGATTTAAGCGGCAATCAGCCCCAGCATTTT. The whole variable domain, remainder taken from reference TRBV15 and TRBJ1-5, is DAMVIQNPRYQVTQFGKPVTLSCSQTLNHNVMYWYQQKSSQAPKLLFHYYDKDFNNEADTPDNFQSRRPNTSFCFLDIRSPGLGDTAMYLCATSRDLSGNQPQHFGDGTRLSIL.

The genes are TRBV25-1 and TRBJ1-3; 10 positions match TRBD1. The junction had 5 bases not matched to a gene; V was cut back by 3 bases and J by 3 bases. The CDR3 covers 16 residues. Germline V gene sequence: CDR1 MGHDK, CDR2 SYGVNS. This CDR3 is CASSETGTGVGNTIYF. The CDR3 bases are TGTGCCAGCAGTGAGACCGGGACAGGGGTTGGAAACACCATATATTTT.

As to this clonotype: A much larger clone is a single base away; this may be a read error. The chain links TRBV25-1 to TRBJ1-1, with TRBD1 as a possible D gene (6 bases). Trimming left V 8 bases short and J 4 bases short, with 17 bases between. Germline assignment: CDR1 MGHDK and CDR2 SYGVNS. The CDR3 covers 14 residues. The CDR3 DNA sequence: TGTGCCAGCGGTCCCATGGGAGGGGGCACTGAAGCTTTCTTT. Translated: CASGPMGGGTEAFF. The whole variable domain, filled in from reference TRBV25-1 and TRBJ1-1, reads EADIYQTPRYLVIGTGKKITLECSQTMGHDKMYWYQQDPGMELHLIHYSYGVNSTEKGDLSSESTVSRIRTEHFPLTLESARPSHTSQYLCASGPMGGGTEAFFGQGTRLTVV.

This clonotype was detected only a few times. This chain connects TRBV7-8 to TRBJ1-5; 7 bases are a match to TRBD1. J lost 5 bases, V lost 7 bases, and 5 bases had no gene match. The CDR3 has 13 amino acids. Germline loops: CDR1 SGHVS, CDR2 FQNEAQ. Written as DNA, the CDR3 is TGTGCCAGCACCCGACAGGGTCATCAGCCCCAGCATTTT. It codes for CASTRQGHQPQHF.

This clonotype has a handful of counts. V and J are TRBV10-2 and TRBJ2-7, with 8 nucleotides matching TRBD1. The CDR3 spans 16 residues. Germline trimming cut 7 bases from V and 5 bases from J; bases unmatched to any gene: 16. Germline-derived CDR1 and CDR2 are WSHSY and SAAADI. The CDR3 nucleotides read TGCGCCAGCATTGAAAGCGGACAGGGAGATCGGGACGAGCAGTACTTC. The encoded protein is CASIESGQGDRDEQYF.

This clonotype has ten or more counts. V is TRBV15 and J is TRBJ2-7; maybe TRBD1 (5 bases). Germline V gene data show CDR1 as LNHNV and CDR2 as YYDKDF (reference sequence). This CDR3 comprises 13 residues. Trimming shortened V by 5 bases and J by 2 bases, and 10 bases separated the two germline ends. The CDR3 region has the DNA TGTGCCACCAGCTTGGACACAGCCTACGAGCAGTACTTC. Residues: CATSLDTAYEQYF.

In this sample, this clonotype turned up a few times. CDR3 sequence: CASSTEAGGYYEQYF. The CDR3 DNA reads TGTGCCAGTAGTACCGAAGCGGGAGGGTACTACGAGCAGTACTTC. The gene calls are TRBV19 and TRBJ2-7; 10 nucleotides line up with TRBD2. The CDR3 sequence is 15 residues long. Unmatched junction bases numbered 6, after V lost 4 bases and J lost 3 bases. CDR1 and CDR2 from the germline V gene are LNHDA and SQIVND (reference sequence).

This clonotype has a handful of counts. This rearrangement joins TRBV20-1 to TRBJ2-7; the match to TRBD1 covers 9 bases. The V gene end was trimmed by 4 bases and the J gene end by 7 bases; junction bases not matched to a gene: 11. CDR1 and CDR2 (germline): DFQATT, SNEGSKA (reference sequence). CDR3 size: 14 residues. Here the CDR3 DNA reads TGCAGTGCTAAATGGACAGGGGCTCCTAGGGAGCAGTACTTC. It translates to CSAKWTGAPREQYF.

The chain recombines TRBV7-6 with TRBJ2-2; 9 bases map to TRBD2. The CDR3 totals 15 residues. Trimming removed 5 bases from V and 3 bases from J; junction bases left unmatched: 4. Germline V lookup: CDR1 SGHVS, CDR2 FNYEAQ. The CDR3 DNA reads as TGTGCCAGCAGCGAAACTAGCGGGCACACCGGGGAGCTGTTTTTT. It yields the protein CASSETSGHTGELFF.

This chain uses TRBV2 with TRBJ2-1; D possibly corresponds to TRBD2 (6 bases). V was trimmed by 6 bases and J by 8 bases, leaving 23 bases between them. This CDR3 region has 16 residues. The germline CDR1 and CDR2 sequences are SNHLY and FYNNEI. This CDR3 reads CASSLGPMGGSDEQFF. CDR3 nucleotides: TGTGCCAGCAGCTTAGGACCAATGGGGGGTTCGGATGAGCAGTTCTTC.

This sequence joins TRBV7-9 and TRBJ1-4, with 8 bases that match TRBD1. Germline CDR1 is SEHNR and CDR2 is FQNEAQ (reference sequence). The CDR3 is made up of 14 amino acids. After removal of 2 bases from V and 5 bases from J, the junction contained 1 base not matched to a gene. In DNA, the CDR3 is TGTGCCAGCAGCTTAACAGGGGGGAATGAAAAACTGTTTTTT. Its protein product is CASSLTGGNEKLFF.

This chain uses TRBV14 with TRBJ1-2, with D maybe TRBD1 (5 bases). CDR3 size: 13 residues. The germline V gene encodes CDR1 SGHDN and CDR2 FVKESK. Deletions cut 6 bases from V and 6 bases from J, with 14 bases between. CDR3 bases: TGTGCCAGCAGTCCCCTGGGAGGGGATGGCTACACCTTC. The encoded protein is CASSPLGGDGYTF.

This clonotype was found once. J is TRBJ2-5 and V is TRBV19; 14 nucleotides line up with TRBD2. The CDR3 has 15 amino acids. The germline V gene encodes CDR1 LNHDA and CDR2 SQIVND (reference sequence). V was pared by 8 bases and J by 4 bases, with 6 bases of the junction left unmatched. DNA of the CDR3: TGTGCCAGTGGTCCGACTAGCGGGAGGGGAGAGACCCAGTACTTC. Encoded protein: CASGPTSGRGETQYF.